This TCR beta chain was sequenced for a study of siplizumab effects on memory and regulatory T cells. Trimming removed 3 bases from V and 5 bases from J, with 10 bases in between. Germline V lookup: CDR1 SNHLY, CDR2 FYNNEI. The CDR3 has 13 residues. Method: immunoSEQ multiplex PCR; TCRdb's copy keeps in-frame clones and lacks some. The sample lists 90,000 to 95,000 clones, roughly 96% occurring once. The chain recombines TRBV2 with TRBJ1-1, with a weak D call TRBD1 (6 bases). Sequencing was performed on naive CD4+ T cells sorted from blood. The sequence derives from a human donor in good health. In DNA form, the CDR3 reads TGTGCCAGCAGTGATCGAGGGACAACTGAAGCTTTCTTT. Amino acids: CASSDRGTTEAFF.